The T cell receptor beta chain under discussion was sequenced for a study of T cells in Graves' hyperthyroidism and ophthalmopathy. This clonotype was picked up a small number of times. Hyperthyroidism was newly diagnosed in patients aged 18 to 65 (duration under 2 months). J gave up 2 bases and V 6 bases, and 6 bases lay outside the gene matches. The CDR3 length is 15 residues. Germline values: CDR1 MNHEY, CDR2 SVGEGT. The investigators amplified TCR beta CDR3 regions from RNA transcripts. The study used the HTBI primer set for a first-round RT-PCR of the TCR CDR3. In TCRdb, the multiplex PCR reads were re-called with MiXCR into one record per CDR3 protein. The table lists 350,000 or so distinct CDR3 sequences, around 20% of them singletons.

This TCR derives from a woman aged 45-65 years with Graves' hyperthyroidism. Input material: blood. This chain links TRBV6-2 or TRBV6-3 with TRBJ2-1; 8 bases line up with TRBD2. DNA of the CDR3: TGTGCCAGCAGCCGTCCGGGACTAGCCTACAATGAGCAGTTCTTC. It encodes CASSRPGLAYNEQFF.